This note documents a single TCR beta chain sequence. Its binding antigen is unknown. A much larger clone is a single base away; this may be a read error. The CDR3 has 15 amino acids, counting the end cysteine and phenylalanine. Of all the DNA, just the CDR3 is kept, 45 bases in frame from base 1. CDR1 and CDR2, per the germline V gene, are SGHAT and FQNNGV. This entry is derived from a study of T cells in Graves' hyperthyroidism and ophthalmopathy (dated by TCRdb to between 2018 and 2020). As for the study more broadly: Peripheral blood samples were taken at initial diagnosis, before any treatment was given. For training and testing, the 110 or so patients in the discovery cohort were randomly divided in a 7:3 ratio. TCR Vbeta CDR3 sequencing of 135 peripheral blood samples (approximately 44 ophthalmopathy, roughly 72 hyperthyroidism and some 17 progressor patients) is reported in the paper. An independent validation cohort of about 20 hyperthyroidism patients and approximately 17 patients who later progressed to ophthalmopathy tested prospective prediction of ophthalmopathy. To identify distinguishing TCR V-J signatures, a discovery cohort of roughly 100 patients was used, comprising 43 with Graves' ophthalmopathy and some 57 with stable Graves' hyperthyroidism. In six Graves' hyperthyroidism patients, the study also compared T-cell repertoires from thyroid tissue with T-cell repertoires from blood. After blood sampling, hyperthyroidism patients were treated with methimazole at a starting dose of 30 mg daily, and ophthalmopathy patients were treated with high-dose intravenous methylprednisolone. Paper-wide results and their limitations: Most expanded thyroid clonotypes (frequency above 0.001) were also found in blood, which suggests that blood repertoires may mirror thyroid immune responses. Ophthalmopathy was separated from stable hyperthyroidism by a 13 V-J signature model, with approximately 86% sensitivity and about 81% specificity obtained in cross-validation and 80%/75% obtained in testing. No statistical method was used to set the sample size in advance, and investigators knew the group allocation. In validation, progression to ophthalmopathy was predicted by the model with more than 65% sensitivity and 72.22% specificity, a median of around 5.9 months before onset.

The TCR beta CDR3 regions were amplified from RNA transcripts. The first round of RT-PCR for the TCR CDR3 was performed with the HTBI primer set and the Qiagen OneStep RT-PCR kit. Libraries were constructed in a second round of multiplex PCR, after which size selection and purification were carried out. Sequencing of the libraries was done on an Illumina HiSeq2000 using paired-end 100 bp reads. The published analysis was carried out like this. SOAPnuke was used to process the raw data, removing reads that contained adapters or uncalled bases, had a mean Phred below 15, or lacked an exact match to the constant primer or identifier. High-quality paired reads were merged with COPE v1.2.5, and unique nucleotide sequences were defined as clonotypes. MiTCR v1.1 was used to align clonotypes to the IMGT TRBV, TRBD and TRBJ reference segments. The analysis was restricted to V-J combinations with a frequency above 0.0001, which together covered 98% to 99.2% of the repertoires. A TCS score was defined as the ratio between F50 (clonal expansion) and ExV (chaos), using BLOSUM62-based TCRdist between CDR3 peptides within each V-J. Welch's t-statistics and random forest reduced roughly 530 V-J features to under 15, which were used in a naive Bayes classifier (R e1071). TCRdb's own reprocessing of the public reads used fastp at Q25 and MiXCR and kept productive beta chains. Rows merge per CDR3 protein into single entries with the most common DNA and genes. What appears here as the V and J calls and clone size reflects TCRdb's work, not the paper's. This sample has under 300,000 distinct CDR3 sequences in its table, and more than 14% of those were observed once. Jointly, the top ten make up roughly 15% of the sample.

The hyperthyroidism patients were between 18 and 65 years old and newly diagnosed, with a disease duration of less than 2 months. Any patient with an uncontrolled infection, another autoimmune disease, pregnancy or lactation was excluded. Diagnoses were established on the basis of clinical symptoms, serum thyroxine and TRAb, thyroid ultrasound, and orbital computed tomography. Blood from progressor patients was drawn when they were first diagnosed with hyperthyroidism, before any ophthalmopathy symptoms appeared. Ficoll-Paque density gradient centrifugation was used to isolate PBMCs from under 11 ml of fresh peripheral blood. Progressor patients were first diagnosed with Graves' hyperthyroidism and then developed ophthalmopathy during follow-up. Total RNA was extracted using Trizol reagent, and RNA quality was assessed on an Agilent 2100 Bioanalyzer.

The sample taken for sequencing was blood. The origin of this receptor is a woman aged 40 to 50 with Graves' hyperthyroidism that later progressed to Graves' ophthalmopathy. The chain employs TRBV11-2 and TRBJ2-7; TRBD1 aligns with 10 central bases. The sequenced DNA: TGTGCCAACAGCTCCCCCCGGACAGGGGGGCACGAGCAGTACTTC. It translates to CANSSPRTGGHEQYF.